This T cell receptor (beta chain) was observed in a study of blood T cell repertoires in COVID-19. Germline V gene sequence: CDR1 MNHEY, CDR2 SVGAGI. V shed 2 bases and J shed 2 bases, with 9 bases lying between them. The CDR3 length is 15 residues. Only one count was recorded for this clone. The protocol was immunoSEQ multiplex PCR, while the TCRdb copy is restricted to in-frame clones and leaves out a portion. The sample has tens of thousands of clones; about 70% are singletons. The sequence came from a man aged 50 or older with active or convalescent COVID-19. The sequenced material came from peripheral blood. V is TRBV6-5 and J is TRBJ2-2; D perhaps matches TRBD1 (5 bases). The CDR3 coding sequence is TGTGCCAGCAGTTACGGCGACAGAAACACCGGGGAGCTGTTTTTT. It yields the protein CASSYGDRNTGELFF.